The 9 T cell receptor beta chains reported below all come from one sample, sequenced in a study of T cells in Graves' hyperthyroidism and ophthalmopathy. Template material for amplifying TCR beta CDR3 regions consisted of RNA transcripts. First-round RT-PCR with HTBI primers amplified the TCR CDR3 region. TCRdb analysed the multiplex PCR reads with MiXCR anew, one entry per CDR3 protein. The table includes approximately 600,000 distinct CDR3 sequences, approximately 14% detected once. The sequencing sample was made of blood. The source of these receptors is a young woman with Graves' ophthalmopathy.

The rearrangement joins TRBV15 to TRBJ2-7; 8 nucleotides match TRBD2. The CDR3 sequence is 15 residues long. Germline trimming cut 10 bases from V and 1 base from J; bases unmatched to any gene: 12. Germline lookup yields CDR1 LNHNV and CDR2 YYDKDF (reference sequence). Here the CDR3 reads CASQKGLGISYEQYF. In DNA form, the CDR3 reads TGTGCCAGCCAGAAGGGACTAGGTATATCCTACGAGCAGTACTTC.

In its sample, this clonotype was seen many times. V usage is TRBV20-1 and J usage is TRBJ2-3, with 7 bases fitting TRBD1. The germline CDR1 and CDR2 sequences are DFQATT and SNEGSKA (reference sequence). The V and J ends lost 0 bases and 6 bases, in that order; junction bases with no gene match: 6. This CDR3 region has 14 residues. In DNA, the CDR3 is TGCAGTGCTAGAGACGCACAGGGGCGGGATACGCAGTATTTT. Translating gives CSARDAQGRDTQYF.

In nucleotides, the CDR3 is TGTGCCATCAGAAAGACAGGCAGCACAGATACGCAGTATTTT. The encoded protein is CAIRKTGSTDTQYF. The chain recombines TRBV10-3 with TRBJ2-3; the D gene is possibly TRBD1 (6 bases). The V and J ends lost 6 bases and 0 bases respectively, with 10 bases between them. The CDR3 is made up of 14 amino acids. Germline lookup yields CDR1 ENHRY and CDR2 SYGVKD.

This clonotype was seen a handful of times. The rearrangement links TRBV6-1 to TRBJ2-5; 9 bases are a match to TRBD2. CDR1 and CDR2 from the germline V gene are MNHNS and SASEGT. J gave up 2 bases and V 6 bases, and 7 bases lay outside the gene matches. The CDR3 is 15 amino acids. CDR3 nucleotide sequence: TGTGCCAGCAGCCAACTAGCGGGCCTGCAAGAGACCCAGTACTTC. It encodes CASSQLAGLQETQYF.

The gene calls are TRBV2 and TRBJ1-5, with a tentative D call TRBD1 (5 bases). Trimming removed 6 bases at V and 7 bases at J, with 13 bases between. This CDR3 spans 13 amino acids. Germline CDR1 SNHLY, CDR2 FYNNEI. The CDR3 bases are TGTGCCAGCAGGATCCAGGGTTACCAGCCCCAGCATTTT. This sequence encodes CASRIQGYQPQHF.

This clonotype was seen more than once but under ten times. The chain links TRBV3-1 to TRBJ1-6; D is possibly TRBD1 (6 bases). The CDR3 has 19 amino acids. The V and J ends lost 2 bases and 7 bases respectively, with 24 bases between them. Germline loops: CDR1 LGHDT, CDR2 YNNKEL (reference sequence). CDR3 amino acids: CASSQYHLMWGARNSPLHF. CDR3 DNA: TGTGCCAGCAGCCAATATCACTTGATGTGGGGGGCAAGAAATTCACCCCTCCACTTT.

This clonotype was detected ten times or more. This chain joins TRBV12-3 or TRBV12-4 and TRBJ2-7; maybe TRBD1 (6 bases). This CDR3 has 13 amino acids. The V gene lost 2 bases and the J gene lost 4 bases, with 9 bases spanning the gap. CDR3: CASSLTGLYEQYF. CDR3 nucleotide sequence: TGTGCCAGCAGTTTAACAGGGTTGTACGAGCAGTACTTC.

There are many counts of this clonotype. The chain is built from TRBV7-9 and TRBJ1-1, with unresolved D. Germline lookup yields CDR1 SEHNR and CDR2 FQNEAQ (reference sequence). Trimming pared 5 bases from V and 3 bases from J, leaving 10 bases between. The CDR3 is made up of 13 amino acids. CDR3 sequence (DNA): TGTGCCAGCAGCCCCATTACGGACACTGAAGCTTTCTTT. Translating it yields CASSPITDTEAFF.

This clonotype was detected many times. The chain couples TRBV30 to TRBJ2-1; D gene uncertain. This CDR3 has 11 amino acids. Germline V gene lookup returns CDR1 GTSNPN and CDR2 SVGIG (reference sequence). V lost 2 bases and J lost 10, with 9 bases in between. The DNA for the CDR3 is TGTGCCTGGAGTTTAACGGAAGAGCAGTTCTTC. Translation: CAWSLTEEQFF.